Below are 9 T cell receptor beta chains sequenced from a single sample in a study of human T cells and chemical hapten exposure. TCRdb processed the RACE reads anew with MiXCR; each CDR3 protein has one entry. The sample consists of roughly 380,000 distinct CDR3 sequences, more than 4.5% of them appearing once. Documented time point: pre-sensitization, week 0. Treatment indicated: therapeutic diphenylcyclopropenone sensitization with weekly scalp DPC. The material was whole blood, obtained in connection with sensitization to the hapten diphenylcyclopropenone (DPC). These receptors were taken from a woman in her forties or fifties with alopecia areata. Some clones in this sample may be carry-over from other donors' samples.

V gene TRBV7-7 combines with J gene TRBJ2-7, with D possibly matching TRBD2 (5 bases). V was shortened by 1 base and J by 6 bases, with 10 bases between the two germline ends. The V gene's germline CDR1 is SSHAT and CDR2 FNYEAQ (reference sequence). This CDR3 contains 13 residues. The CDR3 bases are TGTGCCAGCAGCTTAGTCGGCGAGGGCGAGCAGTACTTC. Protein sequence: CASSLVGEGEQYF.

This clonotype was seen repeatedly, ten times or more. The chain has TRBV30 and TRBJ2-3; 9 bases fit TRBD2. The CDR3 runs to 14 residues. Trimming cost V 4 bases and J 4 bases; bases outside gene matches: 6. The V gene's germline CDR1 is GTSNPN and CDR2 SVGIG (reference sequence). CDR3 nucleotides: TGTGCCTGGAATCAGGCGGGAGGGGCAGATACGCAGTATTTT. It specifies CAWNQAGGADTQYF.

This clonotype was found a few times. Written as DNA, the CDR3 is TGTGCCAGCAGTGGCCCTGCGGCGGGGGGGGAAGCTTTCTTT. This gives the protein CASSGPAAGGEAFF. The chain links TRBV2 to TRBJ1-1; maybe TRBD1 (5 bases). Germline V CDR1 and CDR2: SNHLY, FYNNEI. The CDR3 loop spans 14 amino acids. V was pared by 4 bases and J by 8 bases, with 17 bases between.

A note on this clonotype: This could be a read error, since a much larger clone is one nucleotide away. V is TRBV9 and J is TRBJ2-1, with D uncertain. The V gene lost 4 bases and the J gene lost 7 bases, with 12 bases spanning the gap. Germline V gene lookup returns CDR1 SGDLS and CDR2 YYNGEE. This CDR3 spans 13 amino acids. This CDR3 is CASSPVGANEQFF. CDR3 DNA sequence: TGTGCCAGCAGCCCAGTGGGTGCGAATGAGCAGTTCTTC.

This clonotype was detected a few times. V is TRBV7-6 and J is TRBJ2-7; possible D gene TRBD1, 5 bases. Germline V gene sequence: CDR1 SGHVS, CDR2 FNYEAQ. There are 15 residues in the CDR3. V was clipped by 5 bases and J by 3 bases, with 17 bases between them. The CDR3 DNA sequence: TGTGCCAGCAGCCTTTATCAGGGATCTCTCTACGAGCAGTACTTC. Residues: CASSLYQGSLYEQYF. Based on the CDR3 plus reference TRBV7-6 and TRBJ2-7, the full variable domain is GAGVSQSPRYKVTKRGQDVALRCDPISGHVSLYWYRQALGQGPEFLTYFNYEAQQDKSGLPNDRFSAERPEGSISTLTIQRTEQRDSAMYRCASSLYQGSLYEQYFGPGTRLTVT.

V and J are TRBV4-3 and TRBJ1-2, with 9 positions matching TRBD1. The J segment lost 0 bases and the V segment lost 4 bases, leaving 12 bases of the junction unmatched. The CDR3 contains 18 residues. Germline V CDR1 and CDR2: LGHNA, YSLEER. As DNA, the CDR3 is TGCGCCAGCAGCCCAGAATCGACAGGGGGGCAAGCTAACTATGGCTACACCTTC. It encodes CASSPESTGGQANYGYTF.

This clonotype occurred many times. The chain has TRBV21-1 and TRBJ1-4; the D call TRBD1 from the table was never checked on the DNA. TRBV21-1 is a documented pseudogene. The CDR3 extends over 12 amino acids. As DNA, the CDR3 is TGTGCCAGCAGCTACAGGGTTCGGGCACTGTTTTTT. It is translated as CASSYRVRALFF.

This clonotype was found many times. The V gene is TRBV5-1, the J gene TRBJ2-3, with TRBD1 identical over 8 bases. J lost 5 bases, V lost 2 bases, and 7 bases had no gene match. CDR3 length equals 15 residues. Looked up from germline, CDR1 is SGHRS and CDR2 is YFSETQ. This chain's CDR3 is CASSFRGLKGDTQYF. The CDR3 DNA reads TGCGCCAGCAGCTTCAGGGGGCTAAAAGGAGATACGCAGTATTTT.

This clonotype was seen more than once but under ten times. This chain uses TRBV5-1 with TRBJ1-5; 8 nucleotides agree with TRBD1. The length of the CDR3 is 18 residues. Germline CDR1 SGHRS, CDR2 YFSETQ. V was pared by 4 bases and J by 2 bases, with 14 bases of the junction left unmatched. For the CDR3, the DNA is TGCGCCAGCAGCCCCGGACAGGGCGGATTAGGCGGCAATCAGCCCCAGCATTTT. Amino acid sequence: CASSPGQGGLGGNQPQHF. Full variable domain (remainder filled in from reference TRBV5-1 and TRBJ1-5): KAGVTQTPRYLIKTRGQQVTLSCSPISGHRSVSWYQQTPGQGLQFLFEYFSETQRNKGNFPGRFSGRQFSNSRSEMNVSTLELGDSALYLCASSPGQGGLGGNQPQHFGDGTRLSIL.